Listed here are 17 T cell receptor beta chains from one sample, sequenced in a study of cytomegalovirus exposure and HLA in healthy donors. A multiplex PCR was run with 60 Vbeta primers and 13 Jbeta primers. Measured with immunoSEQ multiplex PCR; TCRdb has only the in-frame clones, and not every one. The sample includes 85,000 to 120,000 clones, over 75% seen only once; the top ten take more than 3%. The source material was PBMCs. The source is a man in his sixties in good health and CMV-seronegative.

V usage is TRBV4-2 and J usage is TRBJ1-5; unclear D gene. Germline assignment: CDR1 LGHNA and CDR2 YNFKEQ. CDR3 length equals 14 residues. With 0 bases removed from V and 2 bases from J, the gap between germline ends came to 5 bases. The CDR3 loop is CASSQDLGNQPQHF. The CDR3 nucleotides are TGTGCCAGCAGCCAAGATCTCGGCAATCAGCCCCAGCATTTT.

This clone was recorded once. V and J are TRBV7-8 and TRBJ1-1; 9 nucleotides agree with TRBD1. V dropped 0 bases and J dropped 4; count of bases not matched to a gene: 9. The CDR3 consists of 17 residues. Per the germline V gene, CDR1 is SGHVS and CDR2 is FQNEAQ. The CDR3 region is CASSLALTGGRGTEAFF. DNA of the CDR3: TGTGCCAGCAGCTTAGCGCTAACAGGGGGCCGAGGCACTGAAGCTTTCTTT.

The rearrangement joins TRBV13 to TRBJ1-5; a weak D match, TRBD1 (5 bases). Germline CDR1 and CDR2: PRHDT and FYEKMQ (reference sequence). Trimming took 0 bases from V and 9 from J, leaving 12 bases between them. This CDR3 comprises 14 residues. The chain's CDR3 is CASSLGIRDSPQHF. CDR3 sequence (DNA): TGTGCCAGCAGCTTAGGAATCAGGGACTCGCCCCAGCATTTT.

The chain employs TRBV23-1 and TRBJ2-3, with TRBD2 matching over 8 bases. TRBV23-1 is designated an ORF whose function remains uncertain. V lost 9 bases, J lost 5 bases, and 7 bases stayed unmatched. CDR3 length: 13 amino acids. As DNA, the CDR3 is TGCGCCAGGGACGGGGGGGCAGGAGATACGCAGTATTTT. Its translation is CARDGGAGDTQYF.

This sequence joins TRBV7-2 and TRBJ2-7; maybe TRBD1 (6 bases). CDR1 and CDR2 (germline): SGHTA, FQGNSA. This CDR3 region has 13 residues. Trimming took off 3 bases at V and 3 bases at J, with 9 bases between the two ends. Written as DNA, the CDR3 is TGTGCCAGCAGCTTCGGGACACTCTACGAGCAGTACGTC. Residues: CASSFGTLYEQYV.

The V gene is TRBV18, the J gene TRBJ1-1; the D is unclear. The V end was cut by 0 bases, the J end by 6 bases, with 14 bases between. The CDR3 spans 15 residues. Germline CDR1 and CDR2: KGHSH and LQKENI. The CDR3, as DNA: TGTGCCAGCTCACCACCAGGACTCCCTAACGCTGAAGCTTTCTTT. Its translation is CASSPPGLPNAEAFF.

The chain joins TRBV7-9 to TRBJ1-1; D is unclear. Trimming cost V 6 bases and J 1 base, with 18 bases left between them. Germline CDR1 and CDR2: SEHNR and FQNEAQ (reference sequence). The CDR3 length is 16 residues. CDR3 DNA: TGTGCCAGCAGGACAACCCGGACTGAATGGAACACTGAAGCTTTCTTT. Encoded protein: CASRTTRTEWNTEAFF.

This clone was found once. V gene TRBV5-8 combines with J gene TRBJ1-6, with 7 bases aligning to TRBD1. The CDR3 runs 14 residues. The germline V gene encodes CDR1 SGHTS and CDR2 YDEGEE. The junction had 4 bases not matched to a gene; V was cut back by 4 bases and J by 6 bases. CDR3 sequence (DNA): TGTGCCAGCAGCCCCAGGGGGTTTAATTCACCCCTCCACTTT. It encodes CASSPRGFNSPLHF.

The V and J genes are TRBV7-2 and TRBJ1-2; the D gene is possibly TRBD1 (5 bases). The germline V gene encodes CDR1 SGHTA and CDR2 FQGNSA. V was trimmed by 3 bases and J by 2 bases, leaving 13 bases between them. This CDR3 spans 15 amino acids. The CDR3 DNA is TGTGCCAGCAGCTTTCATCCAGGGTCGAACTATGGCTACACCTTC. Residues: CASSFHPGSNYGYTF. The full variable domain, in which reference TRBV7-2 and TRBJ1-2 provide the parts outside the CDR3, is GAGVSQSPSNKVTEKGKDVELRCDPISGHTALYWYRQSLGQGLEFLIYFQGNSAPDKSGLPSDRFSAERTGGSVSTLTIQRTQQEDSAVYLCASSFHPGSNYGYTFGSGTRLTVV.

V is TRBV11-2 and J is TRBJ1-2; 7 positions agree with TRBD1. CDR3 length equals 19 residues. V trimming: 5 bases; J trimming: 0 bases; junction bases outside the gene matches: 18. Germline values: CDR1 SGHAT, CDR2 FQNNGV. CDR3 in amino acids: CASSRTTGARNYANYGYTF. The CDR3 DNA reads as TGTGCCAGCAGCAGAACCACAGGGGCGCGCAACTATGCTAACTATGGCTACACCTTC. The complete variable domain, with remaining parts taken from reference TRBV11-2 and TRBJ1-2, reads EAGVAQSPRYKIIEKRQSVAFWCNPISGHATLYWYQQILGQGPKLLIQFQNNGVVDDSQLPKDRFSAERLKGVDSTLKIQPAKLEDSAVYLCASSRTTGARNYANYGYTFGSGTRLTVV.

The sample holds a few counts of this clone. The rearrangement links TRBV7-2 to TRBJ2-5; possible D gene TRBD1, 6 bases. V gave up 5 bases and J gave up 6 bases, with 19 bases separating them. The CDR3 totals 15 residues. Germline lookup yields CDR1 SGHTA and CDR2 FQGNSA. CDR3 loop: CASSHRAEQGKTQYF. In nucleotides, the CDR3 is TGTGCCAGCAGCCACAGGGCTGAACAAGGAAAGACCCAGTACTTC. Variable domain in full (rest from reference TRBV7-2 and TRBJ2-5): GAGVSQSPSNKVTEKGKDVELRCDPISGHTALYWYRQSLGQGLEFLIYFQGNSAPDKSGLPSDRFSAERTGGSVSTLTIQRTQQEDSAVYLCASSHRAEQGKTQYFGPGTRLLVL.

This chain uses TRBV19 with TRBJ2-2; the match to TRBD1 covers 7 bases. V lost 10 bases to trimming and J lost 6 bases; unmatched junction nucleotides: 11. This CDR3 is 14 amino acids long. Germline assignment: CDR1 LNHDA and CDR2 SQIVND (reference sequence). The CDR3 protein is CATETRQGPGELFF. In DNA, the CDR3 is TGTGCCACCGAGACGAGACAGGGACCCGGGGAGCTGTTTTTT.

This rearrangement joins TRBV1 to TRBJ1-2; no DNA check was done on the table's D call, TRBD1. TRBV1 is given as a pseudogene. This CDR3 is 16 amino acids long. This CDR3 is CTSSQDAGMGNYGYTF. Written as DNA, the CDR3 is TGCACCAGCAGCCAAGATGCAGGGATGGGCAACTATGGCTACACCTTC.

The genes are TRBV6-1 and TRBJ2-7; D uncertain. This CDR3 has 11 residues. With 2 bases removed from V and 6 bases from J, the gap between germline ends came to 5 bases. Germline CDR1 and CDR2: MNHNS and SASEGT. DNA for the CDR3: TGTGCCAGCAGTGAACTGGGCGAGCAGTACGTC. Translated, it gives CASSELGEQYV.

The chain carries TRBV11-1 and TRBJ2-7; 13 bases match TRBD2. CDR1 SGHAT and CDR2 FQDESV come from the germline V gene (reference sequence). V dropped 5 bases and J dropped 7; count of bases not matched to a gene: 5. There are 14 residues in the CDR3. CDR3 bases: TGTGCCAGCAGCCCAGGACTAGCGGGGGATGAGCAGTACGTC. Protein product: CASSPGLAGDEQYV.

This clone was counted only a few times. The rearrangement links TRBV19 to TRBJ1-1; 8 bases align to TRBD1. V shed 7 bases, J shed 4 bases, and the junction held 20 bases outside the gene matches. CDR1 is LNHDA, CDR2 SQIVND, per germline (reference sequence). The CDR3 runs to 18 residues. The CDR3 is CASTRQGATWPSVTEAFF. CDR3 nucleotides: TGTGCCAGTACTCGCCAGGGGGCGACTTGGCCGTCAGTCACTGAAGCTTTCTTT.

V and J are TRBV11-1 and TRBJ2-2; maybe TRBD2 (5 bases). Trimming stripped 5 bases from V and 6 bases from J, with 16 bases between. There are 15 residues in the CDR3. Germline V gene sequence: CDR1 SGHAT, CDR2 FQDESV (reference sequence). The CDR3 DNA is TGTGCCAGCAGCCCGGATAGCCGGGGAGCCGGGGAGCTGTTTTTT. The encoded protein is CASSPDSRGAGELFF.